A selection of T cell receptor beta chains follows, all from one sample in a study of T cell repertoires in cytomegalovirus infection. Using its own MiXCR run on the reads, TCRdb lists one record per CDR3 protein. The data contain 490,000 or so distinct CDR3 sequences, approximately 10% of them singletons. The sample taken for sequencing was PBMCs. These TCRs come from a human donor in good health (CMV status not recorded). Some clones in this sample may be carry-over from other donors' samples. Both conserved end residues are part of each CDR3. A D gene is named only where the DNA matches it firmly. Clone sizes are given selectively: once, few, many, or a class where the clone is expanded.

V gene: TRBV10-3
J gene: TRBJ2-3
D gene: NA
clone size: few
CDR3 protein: CAISESPGLDTQYF
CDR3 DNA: TGTGCCATCAGTGAGTCCCCGGGGCTAGATACGCAGTATTTT

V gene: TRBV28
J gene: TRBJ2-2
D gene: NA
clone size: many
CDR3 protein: CASTLPGPPESTGELFF
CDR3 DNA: TGTGCCAGCACCCTGCCAGGGCCCCCTGAGAGCACCGGGGAGCTGTTTTTT

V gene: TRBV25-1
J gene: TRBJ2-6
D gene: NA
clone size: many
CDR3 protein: CASSDVDLGESGANVLTF
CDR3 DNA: TGTGCCAGCAGTGATGTCGATCTTGGGGAATCTGGGGCCAACGTCCTGACTTTC

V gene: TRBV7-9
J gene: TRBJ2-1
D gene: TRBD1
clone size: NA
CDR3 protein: CASSIRDRVIDEQFF
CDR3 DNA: TGTGCCAGCAGCATCCGGGACAGGGTCATCGATGAGCAGTTCTTC

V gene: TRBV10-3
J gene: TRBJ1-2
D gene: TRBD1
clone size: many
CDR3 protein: CAISERTGANYGYTF
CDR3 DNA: TGTGCCATCAGTGAGAGGACAGGAGCTAACTATGGCTACACCTTC

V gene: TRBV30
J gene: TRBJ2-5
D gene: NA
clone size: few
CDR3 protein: CAWSVRKETQYF
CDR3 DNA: TGTGCCTGGAGTGTACGGAAAGAGACCCAGTACTTC

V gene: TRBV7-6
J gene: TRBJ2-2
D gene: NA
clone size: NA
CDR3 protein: CASSPALWRELFF
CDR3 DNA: TGTGCCAGCAGCCCAGCACTATGGAGGGAGCTGTTTTTT

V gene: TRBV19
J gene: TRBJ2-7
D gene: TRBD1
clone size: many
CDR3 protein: CASSNEAWTGTYEQYF
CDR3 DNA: TGTGCCAGTAGTAACGAAGCCTGGACAGGGACCTACGAGCAGTACTTC

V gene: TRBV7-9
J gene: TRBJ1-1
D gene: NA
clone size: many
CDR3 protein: CASILQGAPTNTEAFF
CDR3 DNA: TGTGCCAGCATCTTACAGGGAGCTCCGACGAACACTGAAGCTTTCTTT

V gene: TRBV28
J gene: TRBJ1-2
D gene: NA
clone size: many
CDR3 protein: CASSLSWGNYGYTF
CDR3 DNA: TGTGCCAGCAGTTTATCATGGGGGAACTATGGCTACACCTTC

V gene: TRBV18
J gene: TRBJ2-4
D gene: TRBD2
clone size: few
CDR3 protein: CASSPRSSGSFLGSNIQYF
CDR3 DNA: TGTGCCAGCTCACCGCGGAGTAGCGGGAGCTTTTTGGGCTCGAACATTCAGTACTTC

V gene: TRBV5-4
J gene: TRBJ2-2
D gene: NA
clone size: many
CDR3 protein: CASSFPQANTGELFF
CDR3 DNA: TGTGCCAGCAGCTTTCCACAGGCGAACACCGGGGAGCTGTTTTTT

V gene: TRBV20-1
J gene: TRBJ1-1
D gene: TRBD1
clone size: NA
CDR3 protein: CSAPRGATNTEAFF
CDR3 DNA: TGCAGTGCCCCCAGGGGGGCGACGAACACTGAAGCTTTCTTT

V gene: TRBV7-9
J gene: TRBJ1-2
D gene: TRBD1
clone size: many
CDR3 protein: CASSLRRTGEYHGYTF
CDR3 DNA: TGTGCCAGCAGCTTGAGGCGTACAGGGGAATATCATGGCTACACCTTC

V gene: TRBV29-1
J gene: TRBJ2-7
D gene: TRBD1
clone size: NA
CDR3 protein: CSVEERIRDRAPYEQYF
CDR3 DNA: TGCAGCGTTGAAGAGAGAATACGGGACAGGGCTCCCTACGAGCAGTACTTC

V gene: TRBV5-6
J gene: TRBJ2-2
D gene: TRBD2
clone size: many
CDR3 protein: CASSSGRGYTGELFF
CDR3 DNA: TGTGCCAGCAGCTCTGGGAGGGGCTACACCGGGGAGCTGTTTTTT

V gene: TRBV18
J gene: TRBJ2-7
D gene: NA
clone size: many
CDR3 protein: CASSWARATNYEQYF
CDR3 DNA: TGTGCCAGCTCATGGGCCCGGGCCACGAACTACGAGCAGTACTTC

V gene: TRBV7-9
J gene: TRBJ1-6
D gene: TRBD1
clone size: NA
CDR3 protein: CASSPYTGTGGSPLHF
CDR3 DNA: TGTGCCAGCAGTCCCTATACCGGGACAGGGGGGTCACCCCTCCACTTT

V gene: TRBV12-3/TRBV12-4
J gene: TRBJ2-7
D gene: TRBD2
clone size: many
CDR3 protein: CASTVGLAGAEQYF
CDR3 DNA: TGTGCCAGCACCGTAGGGCTAGCGGGAGCCGAGCAGTACTTC

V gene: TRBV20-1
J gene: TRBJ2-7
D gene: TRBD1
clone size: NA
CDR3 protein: CSARVAPGQGSNEQYF
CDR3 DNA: TGCAGTGCTAGAGTCGCCCCGGGACAGGGGTCCAACGAGCAGTACTTC

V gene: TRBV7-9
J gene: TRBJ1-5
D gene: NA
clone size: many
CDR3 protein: CASSSSGLLNQPQHF
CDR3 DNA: TGTGCCAGCAGCTCATCGGGGCTCCTCAATCAGCCCCAGCATTTT

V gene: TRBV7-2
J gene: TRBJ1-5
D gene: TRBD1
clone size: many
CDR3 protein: CASSPVGQGGQPQHF
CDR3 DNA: TGTGCCAGCAGCCCTGTTGGACAGGGAGGCCAGCCCCAGCATTTT

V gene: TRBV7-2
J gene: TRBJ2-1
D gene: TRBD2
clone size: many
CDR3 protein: CASSRGGGRASNEQFF
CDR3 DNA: TGTGCCAGCAGCCGTGGTGGCGGGAGGGCTTCGAATGAGCAGTTCTTC

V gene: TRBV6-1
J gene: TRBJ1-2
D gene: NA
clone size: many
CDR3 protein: CASSYGGSGGYTF
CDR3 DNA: TGTGCCAGCAGCTATGGAGGGAGCGGCGGCTACACCTTC

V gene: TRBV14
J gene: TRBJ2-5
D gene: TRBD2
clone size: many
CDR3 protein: CASSHGGTRGRVRETQYF
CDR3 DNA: TGTGCCAGCAGCCACGGTGGGACTAGAGGAAGGGTACGAGAGACCCAGTACTTC

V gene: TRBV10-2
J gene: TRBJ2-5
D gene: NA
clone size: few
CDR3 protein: CASSESTDYGAPQYF
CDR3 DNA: TGCGCCAGCAGTGAGTCGACGGACTATGGCGCTCCCCAGTACTTC

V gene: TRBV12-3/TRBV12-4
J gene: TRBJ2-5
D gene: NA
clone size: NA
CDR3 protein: CARVRGAGETQYF
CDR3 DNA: TGTGCCAGGGTCCGGGGGGCTGGGGAGACCCAGTACTTC

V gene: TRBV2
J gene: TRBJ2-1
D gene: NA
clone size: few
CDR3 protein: CASSGFRDPNEQFF
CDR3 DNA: TGTGCCAGCAGTGGCTTTCGGGACCCGAATGAGCAGTTCTTC

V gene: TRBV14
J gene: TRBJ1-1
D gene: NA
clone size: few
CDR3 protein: CASSHLTANLARSTEAFF
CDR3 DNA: TGTGCCAGCAGCCACTTGACAGCAAACCTGGCCCGATCCACTGAAGCTTTCTTT

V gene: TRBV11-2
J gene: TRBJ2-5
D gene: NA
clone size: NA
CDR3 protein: CASSSSRDGVKINRAQYF
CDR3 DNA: TGTGCCAGCAGCTCCTCCCGAGACGGAGTTAAAATTAACCGGGCTCAGTACTTC

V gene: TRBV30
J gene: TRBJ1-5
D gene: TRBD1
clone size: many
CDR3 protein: CAWATGGPQHF
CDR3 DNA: TGTGCCTGGGCGACAGGGGGGCCCCAGCATTTT

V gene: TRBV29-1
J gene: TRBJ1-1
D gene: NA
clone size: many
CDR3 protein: CSVEGGRNTEAFF
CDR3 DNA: TGCAGCGTTGAGGGGGGACGGAACACTGAAGCTTTCTTT

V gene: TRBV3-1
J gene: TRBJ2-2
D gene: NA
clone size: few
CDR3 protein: CASSPSPGLRAGELFF
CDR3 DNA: TGTGCCAGCAGCCCCTCCCCAGGCCTTAGGGCCGGGGAGCTGTTTTTT

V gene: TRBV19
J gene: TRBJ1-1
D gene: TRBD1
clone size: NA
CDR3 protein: CASSIEVTGATTFF
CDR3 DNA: TGTGCCAGTAGTATAGAAGTGACAGGGGCAACGACTTTCTTT

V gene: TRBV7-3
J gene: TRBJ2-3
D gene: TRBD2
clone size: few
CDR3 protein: CASSLMAGEGDTQYF
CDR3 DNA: TGTGCCAGCAGCTTAATGGCGGGGGAGGGAGATACGCAGTATTTT

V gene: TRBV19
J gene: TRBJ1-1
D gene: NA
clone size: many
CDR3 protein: CASKIRVSQNTEAFF
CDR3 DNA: TGTGCCAGTAAAATAAGGGTATCCCAAAACACTGAAGCTTTCTTT

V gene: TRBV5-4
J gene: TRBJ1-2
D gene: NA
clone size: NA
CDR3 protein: CASTLDGRASNYGYTF
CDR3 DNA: TGTGCCAGCACCCTGGACGGACGGGCTTCTAACTATGGCTACACCTTC

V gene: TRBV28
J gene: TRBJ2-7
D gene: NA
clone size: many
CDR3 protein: CASSSLDSYEQYF
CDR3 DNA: TGTGCCAGCAGTTCGCTCGACTCTTACGAGCAGTACTTC

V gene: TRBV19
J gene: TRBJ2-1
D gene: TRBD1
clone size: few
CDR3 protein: CASSIATGLGSYNEQFF
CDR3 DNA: TGTGCCAGTAGTATAGCGACAGGGTTAGGGTCCTACAATGAGCAGTTCTTC

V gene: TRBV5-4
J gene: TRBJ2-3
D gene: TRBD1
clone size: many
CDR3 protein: CASSLDRGVTDTQYF
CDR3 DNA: TGTGCCAGCAGCTTGGACAGGGGTGTTACAGATACGCAGTATTTT

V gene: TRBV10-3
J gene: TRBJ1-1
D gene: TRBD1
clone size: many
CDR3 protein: CAITPATGQGATFF
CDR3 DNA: TGTGCCATCACTCCTGCCACCGGACAGGGGGCAACTTTCTTT

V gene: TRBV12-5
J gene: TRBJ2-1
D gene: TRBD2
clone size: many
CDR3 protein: CASGLTSGGAANEQFF
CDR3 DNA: TGTGCTAGTGGTTTAACTAGCGGGGGGGCCGCAAATGAGCAGTTCTTC

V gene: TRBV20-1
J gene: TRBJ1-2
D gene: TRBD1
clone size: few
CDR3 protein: CSAPPGGWRYTF
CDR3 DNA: TGCAGTGCTCCTCCAGGGGGTTGGCGCTACACCTTC

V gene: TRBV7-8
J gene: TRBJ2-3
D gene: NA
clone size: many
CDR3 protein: CASSHLDGYTDTQYF
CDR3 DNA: TGTGCCAGCAGCCATCTTGACGGTTACACAGATACGCAGTATTTT

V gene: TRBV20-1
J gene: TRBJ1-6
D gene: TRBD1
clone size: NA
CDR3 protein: CSAPTGGDRSPLHF
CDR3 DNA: TGCAGTGCCCCGACAGGGGGGGATCGATCACCCCTCCACTTT

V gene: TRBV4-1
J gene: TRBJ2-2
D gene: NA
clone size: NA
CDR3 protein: CASSLNSTGELFF
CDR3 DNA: TGTGCCAGCAGCCTTAACAGCACCGGGGAGCTGTTTTTT

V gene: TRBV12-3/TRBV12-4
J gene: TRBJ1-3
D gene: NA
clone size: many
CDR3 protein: CASSSPAAGRYGNTIYF
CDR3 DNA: TGTGCCAGCAGTTCCCCTGCGGCAGGGAGATATGGAAACACCATATATTTT

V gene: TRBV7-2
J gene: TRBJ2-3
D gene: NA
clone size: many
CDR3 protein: CASSFPSRGDTDTQYF
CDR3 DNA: TGTGCCAGCAGCTTCCCTAGCAGGGGGGACACAGATACGCAGTATTTT

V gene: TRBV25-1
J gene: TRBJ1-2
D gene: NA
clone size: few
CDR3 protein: CASSKTALYGYTF
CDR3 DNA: TGTGCCAGCAGTAAGACAGCCCTCTATGGCTACACCTTC

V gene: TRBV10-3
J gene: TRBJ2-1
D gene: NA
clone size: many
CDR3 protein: CAISDSGGTYNEQFF
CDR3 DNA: TGTGCCATCAGTGATTCGGGGGGCACCTACAATGAGCAGTTCTTC

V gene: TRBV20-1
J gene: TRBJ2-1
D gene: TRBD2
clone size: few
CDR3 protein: CSATRTSGYYNEQFF
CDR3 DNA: TGCAGTGCTACCCGGACTAGCGGTTACTACAATGAGCAGTTCTTC

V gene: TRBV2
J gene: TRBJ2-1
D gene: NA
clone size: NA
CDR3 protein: CASNERFSYNEQFF
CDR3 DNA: TGTGCCAGCAATGAGCGTTTCTCCTACAATGAGCAGTTCTTC

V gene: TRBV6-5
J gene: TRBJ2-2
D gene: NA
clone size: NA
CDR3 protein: CASSTQPSLTGELFF
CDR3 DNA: TGTGCCAGCAGTACCCAGCCTTCGTTGACCGGGGAGCTGTTTTTT

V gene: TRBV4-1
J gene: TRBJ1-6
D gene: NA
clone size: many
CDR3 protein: CASSVDRNSPLHF
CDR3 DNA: TGCGCCAGCAGCGTTGACAGGAATTCACCCCTCCACTTT

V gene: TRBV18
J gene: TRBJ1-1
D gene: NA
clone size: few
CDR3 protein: CASSPGREWDTEAFF
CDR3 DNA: TGTGCCAGCTCACCAGGGAGAGAGTGGGACACTGAAGCTTTCTTT

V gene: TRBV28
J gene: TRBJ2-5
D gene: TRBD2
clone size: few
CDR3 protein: CASSLAGGGRDQYF
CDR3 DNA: TGTGCCAGCAGTTTGGCGGGAGGCGGGAGGGACCAGTACTTC

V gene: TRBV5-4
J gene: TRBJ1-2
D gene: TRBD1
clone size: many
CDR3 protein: CASRSGTGSWDGYTF
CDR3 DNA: TGTGCCAGCAGGTCCGGGACAGGGTCATGGGATGGCTACACCTTC

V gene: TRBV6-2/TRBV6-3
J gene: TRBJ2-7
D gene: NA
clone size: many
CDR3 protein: CASSFPGTPTYEQYF
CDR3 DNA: TGTGCCAGCAGCTTCCCCGGGACGCCTACCTACGAGCAGTACTTC

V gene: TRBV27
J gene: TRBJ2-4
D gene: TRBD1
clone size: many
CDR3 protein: CASTSGTGGENIQYF
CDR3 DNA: TGTGCCAGCACCTCCGGGACAGGGGGGGAAAACATTCAGTACTTC

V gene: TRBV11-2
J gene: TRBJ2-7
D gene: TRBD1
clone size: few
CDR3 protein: CASSRQGPPEEQYF
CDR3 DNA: TGTGCCAGCAGCCGACAGGGGCCACCTGAGGAGCAGTACTTC